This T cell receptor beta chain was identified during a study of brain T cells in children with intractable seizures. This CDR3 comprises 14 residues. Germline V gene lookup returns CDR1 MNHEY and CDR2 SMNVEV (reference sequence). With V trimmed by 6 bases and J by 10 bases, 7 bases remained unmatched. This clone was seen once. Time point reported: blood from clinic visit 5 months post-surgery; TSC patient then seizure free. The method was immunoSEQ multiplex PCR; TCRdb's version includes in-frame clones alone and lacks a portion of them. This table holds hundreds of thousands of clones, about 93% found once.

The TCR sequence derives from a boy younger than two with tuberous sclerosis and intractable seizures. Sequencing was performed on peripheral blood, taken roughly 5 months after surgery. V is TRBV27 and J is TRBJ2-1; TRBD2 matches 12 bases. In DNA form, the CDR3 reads TGTGCCAGCAGCCCTAGCGGGAGGGTTGGGGAGCAGTTCTTC. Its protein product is CASSPSGRVGEQFF.